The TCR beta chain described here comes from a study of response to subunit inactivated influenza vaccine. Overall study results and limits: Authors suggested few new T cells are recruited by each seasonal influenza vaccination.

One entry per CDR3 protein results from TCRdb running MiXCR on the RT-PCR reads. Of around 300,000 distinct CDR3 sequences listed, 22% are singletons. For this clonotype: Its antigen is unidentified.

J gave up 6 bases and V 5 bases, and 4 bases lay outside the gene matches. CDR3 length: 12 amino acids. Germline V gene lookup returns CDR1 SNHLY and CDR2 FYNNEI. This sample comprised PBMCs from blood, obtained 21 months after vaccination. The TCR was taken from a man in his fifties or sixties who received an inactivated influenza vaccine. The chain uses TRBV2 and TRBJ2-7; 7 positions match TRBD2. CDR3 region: CASSYTGGEQYF. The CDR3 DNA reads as TGTGCCAGCAGTTACACGGGAGGCGAGCAGTACTTC.